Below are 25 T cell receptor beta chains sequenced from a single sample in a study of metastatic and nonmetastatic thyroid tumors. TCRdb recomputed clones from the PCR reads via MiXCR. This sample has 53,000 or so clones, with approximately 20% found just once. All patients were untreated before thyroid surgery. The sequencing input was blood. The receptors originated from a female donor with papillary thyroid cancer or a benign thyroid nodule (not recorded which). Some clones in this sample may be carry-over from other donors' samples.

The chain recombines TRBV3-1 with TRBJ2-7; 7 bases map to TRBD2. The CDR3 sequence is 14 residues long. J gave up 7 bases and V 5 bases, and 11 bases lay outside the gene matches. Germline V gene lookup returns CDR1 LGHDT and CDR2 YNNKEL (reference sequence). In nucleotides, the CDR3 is TGTGCCAGCAGCGGAACTAGCGTGAGTGGTGAGCAGTACTTC. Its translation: CASSGTSVSGEQYF.

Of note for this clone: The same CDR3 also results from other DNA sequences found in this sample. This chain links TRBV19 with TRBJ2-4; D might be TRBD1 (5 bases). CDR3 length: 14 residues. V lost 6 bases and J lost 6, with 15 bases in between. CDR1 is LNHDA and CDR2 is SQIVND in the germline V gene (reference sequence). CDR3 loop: CASSLQDDGNIQYF. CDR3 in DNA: TGTGCCAGTAGCCTACAGGATGATGGAAACATTCAGTACTTC. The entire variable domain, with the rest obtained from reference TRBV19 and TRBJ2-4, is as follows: DGGITQSPKYLFRKEGQNVTLSCEQNLNHDAMYWYRQDPGQGLRLIYYSQIVNDFQKGDIAEGYSVSREKKESFPLTVTSAQKNPTAFYLCASSLQDDGNIQYFGAGTRLSVL.

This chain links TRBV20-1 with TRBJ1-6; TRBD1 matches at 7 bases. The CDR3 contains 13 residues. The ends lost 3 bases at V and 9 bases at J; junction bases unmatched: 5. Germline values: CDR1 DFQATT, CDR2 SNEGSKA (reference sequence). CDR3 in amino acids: CSASHRGSSPLHF. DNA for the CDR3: TGCAGTGCTAGCCACAGGGGTTCTTCACCCCTCCACTTT.

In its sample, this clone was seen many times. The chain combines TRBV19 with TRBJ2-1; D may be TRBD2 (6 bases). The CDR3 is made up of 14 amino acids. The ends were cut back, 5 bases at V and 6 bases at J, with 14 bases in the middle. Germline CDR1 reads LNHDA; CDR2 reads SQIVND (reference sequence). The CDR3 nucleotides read TGTGCCAGTAGTTTCCCCTTGGGGGGCAATGAGCAGTTCTTC. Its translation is CASSFPLGGNEQFF.

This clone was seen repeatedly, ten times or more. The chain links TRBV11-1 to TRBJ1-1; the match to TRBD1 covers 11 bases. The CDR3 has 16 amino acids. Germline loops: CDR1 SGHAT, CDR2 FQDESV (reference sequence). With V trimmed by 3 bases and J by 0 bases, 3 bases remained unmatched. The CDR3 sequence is CASSFGTGGLNTEAFF. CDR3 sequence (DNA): TGTGCCAGCAGCTTCGGGACAGGGGGGCTGAACACTGAAGCTTTCTTT.

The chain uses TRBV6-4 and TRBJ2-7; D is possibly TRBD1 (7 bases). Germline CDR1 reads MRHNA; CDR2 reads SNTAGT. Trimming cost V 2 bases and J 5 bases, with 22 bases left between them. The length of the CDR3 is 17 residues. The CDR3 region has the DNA TGTGCCAGCAGTGACACGCCTTCCAGGGGGGCATTTAACGAGCAGTACTTC. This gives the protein CASSDTPSRGAFNEQYF.

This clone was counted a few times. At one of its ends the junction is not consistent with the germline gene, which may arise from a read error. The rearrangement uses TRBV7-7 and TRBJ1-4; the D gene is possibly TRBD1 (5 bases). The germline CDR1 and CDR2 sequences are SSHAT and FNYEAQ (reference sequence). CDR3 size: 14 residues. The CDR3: CASRPQVPKRKLFF. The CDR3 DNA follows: TGTGCTAGCAGACCACAGGTCCCGAAAAGAAAACTGTTTTTT.

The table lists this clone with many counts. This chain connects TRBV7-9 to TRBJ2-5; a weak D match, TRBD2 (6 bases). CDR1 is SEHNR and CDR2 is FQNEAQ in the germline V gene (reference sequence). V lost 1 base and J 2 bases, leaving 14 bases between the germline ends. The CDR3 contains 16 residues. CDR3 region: CASSLVWRAPQETQYF. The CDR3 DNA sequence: TGTGCCAGCAGCTTAGTCTGGAGGGCCCCTCAAGAGACCCAGTACTTC. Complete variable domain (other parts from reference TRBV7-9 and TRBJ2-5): DTGVSQNPRHKITKRGQNVTFRCDPISEHNRLYWYRQTLGQGPEFLTYFQNEAQLEKSRLLSDRFSAERPKGSFSTLEIQRTEQGDSAMYLCASSLVWRAPQETQYFGPGTRLLVL.

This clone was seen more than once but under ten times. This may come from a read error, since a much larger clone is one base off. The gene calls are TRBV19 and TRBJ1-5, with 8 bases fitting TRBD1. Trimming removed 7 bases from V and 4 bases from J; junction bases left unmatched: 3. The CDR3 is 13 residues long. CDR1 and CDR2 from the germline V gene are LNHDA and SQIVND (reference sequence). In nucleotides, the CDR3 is TGTGCCAGTATCGGACAGGGAAATCAGCCCCAGCATTTT. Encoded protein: CASIGQGNQPQHF.

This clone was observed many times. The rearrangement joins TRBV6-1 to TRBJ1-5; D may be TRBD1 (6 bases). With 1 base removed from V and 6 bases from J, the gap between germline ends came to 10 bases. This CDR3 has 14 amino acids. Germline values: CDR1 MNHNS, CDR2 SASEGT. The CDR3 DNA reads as TGTGCCAGCAGTGAAGTGTGGGGGCCTCAGCCCCAGCATTTT. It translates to CASSEVWGPQPQHF.

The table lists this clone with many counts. CDR3 sequence reads: CASSQGDRAEAFF. For the CDR3, the DNA is TGTGCCAGCAGCCAAGGCGACAGGGCTGAAGCTTTCTTT. The chain carries TRBV4-2 and TRBJ1-1; 7 bases line up with TRBD1. Germline-derived CDR1 and CDR2 are LGHNA and YNFKEQ. V dropped 1 base and J dropped 6; count of bases not matched to a gene: 2. The CDR3 runs 13 residues.

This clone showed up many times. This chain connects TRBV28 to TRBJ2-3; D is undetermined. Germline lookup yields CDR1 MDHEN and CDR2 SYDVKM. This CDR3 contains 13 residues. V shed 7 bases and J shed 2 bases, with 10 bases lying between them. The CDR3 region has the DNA TGTGCCAGCACAACCCCCCTCACAGATACGCAGTATTTT. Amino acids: CASTTPLTDTQYF.

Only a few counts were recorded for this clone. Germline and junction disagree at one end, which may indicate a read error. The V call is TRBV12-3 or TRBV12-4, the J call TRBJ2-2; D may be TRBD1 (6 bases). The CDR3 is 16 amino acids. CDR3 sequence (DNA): TGTGCCAGCAAAGGTCGGACAGAGATGAACAACGGGGAGCTGTTTTTT. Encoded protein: CASKGRTEMNNGELFF.

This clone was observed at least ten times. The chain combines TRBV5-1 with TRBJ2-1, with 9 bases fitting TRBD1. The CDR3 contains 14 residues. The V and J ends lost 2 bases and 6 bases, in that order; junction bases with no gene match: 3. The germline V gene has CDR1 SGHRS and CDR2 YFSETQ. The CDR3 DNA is TGCGCCAGCAGCTTACAGGGGGCGGGCAATGAGCAGTTCTTC. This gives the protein CASSLQGAGNEQFF.

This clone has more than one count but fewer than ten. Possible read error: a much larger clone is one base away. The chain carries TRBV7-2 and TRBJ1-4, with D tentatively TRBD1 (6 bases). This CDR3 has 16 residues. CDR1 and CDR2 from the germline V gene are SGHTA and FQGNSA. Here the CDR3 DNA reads TGTGCCAACAGCCCGCGGACAGCCGAAGGAGGTGAAAAACTGTTTTTT. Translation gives CANSPRTAEGGEKLFF. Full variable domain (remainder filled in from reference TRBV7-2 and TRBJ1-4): GAGVSQSPSNKVTEKGKDVELRCDPISGHTALYWYRQSLGQGLEFLIYFQGNSAPDKSGLPSDRFSAERTGGSVSTLTIQRTQQEDSAVYLCANSPRTAEGGEKLFFGSGTQLSVL.

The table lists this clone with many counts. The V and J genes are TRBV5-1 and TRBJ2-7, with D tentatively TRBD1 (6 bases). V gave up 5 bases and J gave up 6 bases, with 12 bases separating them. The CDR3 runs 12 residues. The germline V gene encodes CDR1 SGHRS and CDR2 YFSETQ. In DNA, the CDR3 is TGCGCCAGCAGTTCACAGGGAACCGAGCAGTACTTC. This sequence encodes CASSSQGTEQYF.

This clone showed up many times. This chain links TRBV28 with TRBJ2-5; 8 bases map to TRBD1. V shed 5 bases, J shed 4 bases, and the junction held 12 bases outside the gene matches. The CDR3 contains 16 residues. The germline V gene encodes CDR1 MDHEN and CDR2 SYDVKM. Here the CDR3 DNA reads TGTGCCAGCAGTACAACTAGGACAGGGCCAATAGAGACCCAGTACTTC. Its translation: CASSTTRTGPIETQYF.

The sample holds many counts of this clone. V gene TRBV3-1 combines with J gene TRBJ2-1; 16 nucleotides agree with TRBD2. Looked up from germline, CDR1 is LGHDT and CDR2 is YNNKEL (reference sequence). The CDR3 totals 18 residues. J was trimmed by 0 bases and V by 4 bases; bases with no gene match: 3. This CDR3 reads CASSRGLAGGSSYNEQFF. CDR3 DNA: TGTGCCAGCAGCCGGGGACTAGCGGGAGGGAGCTCCTACAATGAGCAGTTCTTC.

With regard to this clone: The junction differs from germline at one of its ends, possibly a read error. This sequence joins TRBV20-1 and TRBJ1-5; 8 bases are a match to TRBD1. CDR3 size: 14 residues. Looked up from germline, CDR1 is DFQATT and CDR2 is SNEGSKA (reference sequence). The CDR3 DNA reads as TGCAGTGCCTCCCGGACAGGGCAAAATCATCCCCAGCACTTT. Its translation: CSASRTGQNHPQHF.

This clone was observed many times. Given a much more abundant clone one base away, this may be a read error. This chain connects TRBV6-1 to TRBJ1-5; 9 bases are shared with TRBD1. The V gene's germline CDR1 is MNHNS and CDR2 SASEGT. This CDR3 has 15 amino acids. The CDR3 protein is CACSVTGGGGQPQHF. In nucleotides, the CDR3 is TGTGCCTGCAGTGTGACAGGGGGGGGCGGTCAGCCCCAGCATTTT.

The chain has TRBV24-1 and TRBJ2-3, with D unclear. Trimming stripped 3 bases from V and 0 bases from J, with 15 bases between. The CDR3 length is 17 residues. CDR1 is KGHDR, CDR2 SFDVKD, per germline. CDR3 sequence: CATSDATVPASTDTQYF. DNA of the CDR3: TGTGCCACCAGTGATGCAACTGTACCAGCTAGCACAGATACGCAGTATTTT.

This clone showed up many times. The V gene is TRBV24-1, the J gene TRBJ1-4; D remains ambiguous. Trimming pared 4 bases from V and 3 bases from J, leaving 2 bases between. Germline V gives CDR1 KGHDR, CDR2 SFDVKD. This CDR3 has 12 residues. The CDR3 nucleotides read TGTGCCACCAGTGACGCTAATGAAAAACTGTTTTTT. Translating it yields CATSDANEKLFF.

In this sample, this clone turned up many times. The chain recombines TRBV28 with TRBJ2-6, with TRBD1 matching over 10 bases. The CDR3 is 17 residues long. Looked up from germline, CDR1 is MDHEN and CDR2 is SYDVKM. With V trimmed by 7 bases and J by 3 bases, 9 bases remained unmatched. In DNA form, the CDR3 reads TGTGCCAGCACGGGAGGACAGGGGGTAGGTGGGGCCAACGTCCTGACTTTC. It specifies CASTGGQGVGGANVLTF.

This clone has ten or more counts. CDR3 amino acids: CSARALRGSVNEQYF. CDR3 nucleotides: TGCAGTGCTAGAGCGTTACGCGGGAGCGTGAACGAGCAGTACTTC. This chain connects TRBV20-1 to TRBJ2-7, with TRBD2 matching over 7 bases. This CDR3 comprises 15 residues. V was pared by 1 base and J by 5 bases, with 11 bases of the junction left unmatched. Germline CDR1 DFQATT, CDR2 SNEGSKA (reference sequence).

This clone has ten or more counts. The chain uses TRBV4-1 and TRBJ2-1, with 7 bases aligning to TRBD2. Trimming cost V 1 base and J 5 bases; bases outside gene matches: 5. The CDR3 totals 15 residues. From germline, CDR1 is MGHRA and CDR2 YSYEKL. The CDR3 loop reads CASSQGGLVDNEQFF. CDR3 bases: TGCGCCAGCAGCCAAGGAGGACTAGTAGACAATGAGCAGTTCTTC.